The next 30 T cell receptor beta chains were all read from a single sample in a study of early T cells in non-severe SARS-CoV-2 infection. TCRdb re-derived calls from the 5' RACE reads in MiXCR, one entry per CDR3 protein. Of roughly 100,000 distinct CDR3 sequences in the sample, roughly 14% were seen once. Sequencing was done on a sample of whole blood. Receptors originate from an adult who was a healthcare worker with PCR-confirmed SARS-CoV-2 infection or an uninfected control (not recorded which).

In this sample, this clonotype turned up many times. The chain joins TRBV7-2 to TRBJ2-1; perhaps TRBD1 as D (6 bases). The V gene lost 4 bases and the J gene lost 3 bases, with 13 bases spanning the gap. CDR1 is SGHTA, CDR2 FQGNSA, per germline. The CDR3 contains 15 residues. CDR3 sequence: CASSSTGRNYNEQFF. CDR3 coding DNA: TGTGCCAGCAGCTCCACAGGGAGAAACTACAATGAGCAGTTCTTC.

This clonotype was counted once. CDR3 residues: CSVERSRGTEAFF. The CDR3 bases are TGCAGCGTTGAAAGGTCTAGGGGAACTGAAGCTTTCTTT. The V and J genes are TRBV29-1 and TRBJ1-1; tentatively, D is TRBD1 (5 bases). Looked up from germline, CDR1 is SQVTM and CDR2 is ANQGSEA. CDR3 length equals 13 residues. Trimming left V 2 bases short and J 5 bases short, with 12 bases between.

In its sample, this clonotype was seen many times. The gene calls are TRBV12-3 or TRBV12-4 and TRBJ1-5; no clear D gene. V gave up 3 bases and J gave up 7 bases, with 7 bases separating them. The CDR3 covers 12 residues. In nucleotides, the CDR3 is TGTGCCAGCAGTTTTATCAGGCAGCCCCAGCATTTT. Residues: CASSFIRQPQHF.

In this sample, this clonotype turned up many times. The chain employs TRBV11-2 and TRBJ2-1, with D unresolved. The CDR3 covers 12 residues. V dropped 5 bases and J dropped 6 bases, with 8 bases sitting between them. Germline CDR1 is SGHAT and CDR2 is FQNNGV. The chain's CDR3 is CASSLTRNEQFF. CDR3 nucleotides: TGTGCCAGCAGCCTAACCCGCAATGAGCAGTTCTTC.

This clonotype was recorded at least ten times. The rearrangement joins TRBV6-5 to TRBJ2-5; 9 nucleotides line up with TRBD1. V lost 6 bases to trimming and J lost 3 bases; unmatched junction nucleotides: 5. Per germline, CDR1 MNHEY and CDR2 SVGAGI. The CDR3 contains 14 residues. The CDR3 nucleotides are TGTGCCAGCAGCCCCGGGACAGGGAAAGAGACCCAGTACTTC. It codes for CASSPGTGKETQYF.

The sample holds a few counts of this clonotype. The gene calls are TRBV5-1 and TRBJ2-3, with D tentatively TRBD1 (5 bases). V was clipped by 2 bases and J by 2 bases, with 12 bases between them. Germline V gene lookup returns CDR1 SGHRS and CDR2 YFSETQ. The CDR3 length is 15 residues. The CDR3 sequence is CASSFPTENTDTQYF. In DNA form, the CDR3 reads TGCGCCAGCAGCTTTCCGACAGAGAACACAGATACGCAGTATTTT.

In its sample, this clonotype was seen many times. V gene TRBV7-2 combines with J gene TRBJ2-7; weak D call: TRBD2 (5 bases). Germline CDR1 reads SGHTA; CDR2 reads FQGNSA. CDR3 length equals 16 residues. Trimming shortened V by 2 bases and J by 0 bases, and 14 bases separated the two germline ends. CDR3 sequence (DNA): TGTGCCAGCAGCTTAAGGGAGAGCGCGAACTCCTACGAGCAGTACTTC. Its translation is CASSLRESANSYEQYF.

This clonotype was recorded at least ten times. CDR3: CASSQASGVSYEQYF. Written as DNA, the CDR3 is TGCGCCAGCAGCCAAGCTAGCGGAGTCTCCTACGAGCAGTACTTC. The V gene is TRBV4-1, the J gene TRBJ2-7, with 7 bases matching TRBD2. Germline assignment: CDR1 MGHRA and CDR2 YSYEKL. The V segment lost 1 base and the J segment 0 bases; nucleotides outside the gene matches: 3. This CDR3 region has 15 residues.

The CDR3 DNA sequence: TGTGCCAGCAGTCGTAGCGGGAGGGCCTTGTGTGAGCAGTTCTTC. This translates into CASSRSGRALCEQFF. The chain recombines TRBV2 with TRBJ2-1; 11 bases match TRBD2. This CDR3 has 15 residues. J was trimmed by 9 bases and V by 5 bases; bases with no gene match: 9. CDR1 SNHLY and CDR2 FYNNEI come from the germline V gene.

This clonotype has at least ten counts. The chain is built from TRBV7-6 and TRBJ1-6; D is undetermined. CDR3 length: 15 residues. CDR1 is SGHVS and CDR2 is FNYEAQ in the germline V gene. Trimming shortened V by 1 base and J by 0 bases, and 4 bases separated the two germline ends. CDR3 amino acids: CASSLGDSYNSPLHF. CDR3 coding DNA: TGTGCCAGCAGCTTAGGTGACTCCTATAATTCACCCCTCCACTTT.

This clonotype was recorded at least ten times. The chain employs TRBV30 and TRBJ2-1; D is uncertain. Germline values: CDR1 GTSNPN, CDR2 SVGIG (reference sequence). Trimming pared 1 base from V and 4 bases from J, leaving 8 bases between. The CDR3 contains 13 residues. CDR3 protein: CAWSETLYNEQFF. In DNA, the CDR3 is TGTGCCTGGAGTGAGACCCTTTACAATGAGCAGTTCTTC.

The chain joins TRBV14 to TRBJ2-5; tentative D call: TRBD1 (6 bases). This CDR3 spans 16 amino acids. V was clipped by 3 bases and J by 2 bases, with 16 bases between them. Germline lookup yields CDR1 SGHDN and CDR2 FVKESK. The CDR3 DNA sequence: TGTGCCAGCAGCCACAGGGGCGCGTACCTACAAGAGACCCAGTACTTC. It yields the protein CASSHRGAYLQETQYF. The whole variable domain, filled in from reference TRBV14 and TRBJ2-5, reads EAGVTQFPSHSVIEKGQTVTLRCDPISGHDNLYWYRRVMGKEIKFLLHFVKESKQDESGMPNNRFLAERTGGTYSTLKVQPAELEDSGVYFCASSHRGAYLQETQYFGPGTRLLVL.

The table lists this clonotype with many counts. The J gene is TRBJ2-1, the V gene TRBV20-1, with 9 bases matching TRBD2. V lost 6 bases, J lost 5 bases, and 8 bases stayed unmatched. Germline CDR1 reads DFQATT; CDR2 reads SNEGSKA (reference sequence). This CDR3 comprises 14 residues. The CDR3 sequence: CSAPTGLANNEQFF. The CDR3 DNA follows: TGCAGTGCACCGACGGGACTAGCAAACAATGAGCAGTTCTTC.

The table lists this clonotype with a few counts. The J gene is TRBJ2-5, the V gene TRBV7-9, with no clear D. CDR3 length: 13 residues. Germline values: CDR1 SEHNR, CDR2 FQNEAQ (reference sequence). Trimming shortened V by 5 bases and J by 3 bases, and 10 bases separated the two germline ends. Here the CDR3 DNA reads TGTGCCAGCAGCCACCAAGCGAAAGAGACCCAGTACTTC. It translates to CASSHQAKETQYF. Full variable domain (missing parts from reference TRBV7-9 and TRBJ2-5): DTGVSQNPRHKITKRGQNVTFRCDPISEHNRLYWYRQTLGQGPEFLTYFQNEAQLEKSRLLSDRFSAERPKGSFSTLEIQRTEQGDSAMYLCASSHQAKETQYFGPGTRLLVL.

This clonotype was observed a few times. This could be a read error, since a much larger clone is one nucleotide away. The chain is built from TRBV7-8 and TRBJ2-5; D gene unclear. The V end lost 1 base, the J end lost 5 bases, and 2 bases lay between the germline ends. The CDR3 consists of 11 residues. Germline loops: CDR1 SGHVS, CDR2 FQNEAQ. CDR3 region: CASSLVETQYF. DNA for the CDR3: TGTGCCAGCAGCTTAGTGGAGACCCAGTACTTC.

The chain recombines TRBV6-1 with TRBJ2-2; D may be TRBD1 (6 bases). The CDR3 consists of 13 residues. Germline V gene lookup returns CDR1 MNHNS and CDR2 SASEGT. Trimming shortened V by 6 bases and J by 5 bases, and 10 bases separated the two germline ends. The CDR3 nucleotides read TGTGCCAGCAGCCTGACAGGAACCGGGGAGCTGTTTTTT. Its translation is CASSLTGTGELFF.

This clonotype occurred many times. V is TRBV6-2 or TRBV6-3 and J is TRBJ1-1; possibly TRBD1 for D (5 bases). CDR1 is MNHEY, CDR2 SVGEGT, per germline. Trimming left V 6 bases short and J 3 bases short, with 20 bases between. This CDR3 region has 16 residues. CDR3 amino acids: CASSHRDAPRHTEAFF. DNA for the CDR3: TGTGCCAGCAGCCACCGGGACGCCCCTCGGCACACTGAAGCTTTCTTT.

The rearrangement links TRBV7-2 to TRBJ2-7; a weak D match, TRBD2 (5 bases). The length of the CDR3 is 13 residues. V lost 5 bases and J 1 base, leaving 9 bases between the germline ends. Per germline, CDR1 SGHTA and CDR2 FQGNSA. CDR3 nucleotides: TGTGCCAGCAGCCCGGGGATATCCTACGAGCAGTACTTC. It specifies CASSPGISYEQYF.

This clonotype was picked up many times. The chain has TRBV27 and TRBJ2-1; the D gene could be TRBD1 or TRBD2 (5 bases each). The V end was cut by 0 bases, the J end by 0 bases, with 9 bases between. CDR3 length: 16 residues. From germline, CDR1 is MNHEY and CDR2 SMNVEV (reference sequence). The CDR3 bases are TGTGCCAGCAGTTTATCTTCAGGGAGCTCCTACAATGAGCAGTTCTTC. It yields the protein CASSLSSGSSYNEQFF.

This clonotype was detected only a few times. The J gene is TRBJ2-7, the V gene TRBV28; no clear D gene. CDR1 MDHEN and CDR2 SYDVKM come from the germline V gene. Deletions cut 3 bases from V and 7 bases from J, with 13 bases between. The CDR3 runs to 13 residues. The CDR3 coding sequence is TGTGCCAGCAGTTTCCCGAGCGAACTTGAGCAGTACTTC. Translation: CASSFPSELEQYF. Full variable domain (missing parts from reference TRBV28 and TRBJ2-7): DVKVTQSSRYLVKRTGEKVFLECVQDMDHENMFWYRQDPGLGLRLIYFSYDVKMKEKGDIPEGYSVSREKKERFSLILESASTNQTSMYLCASSFPSELEQYFGPGTRLTVT.

Many counts were recorded for this clonotype. The chain uses TRBV27 and TRBJ2-3, with no clear D. Trimming left V 6 bases short and J 0 bases short, with 25 bases between. Germline CDR1 MNHEY, CDR2 SMNVEV (reference sequence). This CDR3 comprises 19 residues. For the CDR3, the DNA is TGTGCCAGCAGGAGAAGACCGTTATCCCACGCCTCTAGCACAGATACGCAGTATTTT. Encoded protein: CASRRRPLSHASSTDTQYF.

The rearrangement joins TRBV3-1 to TRBJ2-2; D is ambiguous. Germline CDR1 and CDR2: LGHDT and YNNKEL (reference sequence). The ends were cut back, 0 bases at V and 6 bases at J, with 2 bases in the middle. This CDR3 is built from 12 residues. Here the CDR3 reads CASSQDAGELFF. DNA for the CDR3: TGTGCCAGCAGCCAAGACGCCGGGGAGCTGTTTTTT.

V usage is TRBV10-3 and J usage is TRBJ2-7; TRBD1 agrees at 8 bases. Germline V CDR1 and CDR2: ENHRY, SYGVKD. With 4 bases clipped from V and 6 bases from J, the junction kept 11 bases outside the gene matches. The CDR3 is made up of 15 amino acids. The CDR3 DNA is TGTGCCATCAGTGGACAGACAGGGGCCCTCGTCGAGCAGTACTTC. This gives the protein CAISGQTGALVEQYF.

This clonotype occurred many times. The V gene is TRBV9, the J gene TRBJ1-4, with D perhaps matching TRBD1 (5 bases). The CDR3 is 11 residues long. V was trimmed by 7 bases and J by 9 bases, leaving 10 bases between them. The germline V gene encodes CDR1 SGDLS and CDR2 YYNGEE. CDR3 bases: TGTGCCAGCGGAGGGACGAAAAAACTGTTTTTT. It translates to CASGGTKKLFF.

This clonotype was counted at least ten times. The chain has TRBV20-1 and TRBJ2-7; 7 nucleotides match TRBD1. The junction had 8 bases not matched to a gene; V was cut back by 6 bases and J by 3 bases. CDR1 is DFQATT, CDR2 SNEGSKA, per germline (reference sequence). The CDR3 sequence is 13 residues long. This CDR3 reads CSAPQGQFYEQYF. The CDR3 nucleotides are TGCAGTGCCCCGCAGGGACAGTTCTACGAGCAGTACTTC.

The chain is built from TRBV11-2 and TRBJ1-1; D remains unclear. The CDR3 sequence is 12 residues long. The V and J ends lost 1 base and 5 bases respectively, with 5 bases between them. Germline CDR1 reads SGHAT; CDR2 reads FQNNGV. DNA of the CDR3: TGTGCCAGCAGCTTAGCGCTAACTGAAGCTTTCTTT. This encodes CASSLALTEAFF.

The table lists this clonotype with many counts. This chain links TRBV7-9 with TRBJ2-7; D possibly corresponds to TRBD1 (5 bases). The CDR3 runs to 15 residues. Germline assignment: CDR1 SEHNR and CDR2 FQNEAQ (reference sequence). Trimming stripped 1 base from V and 3 bases from J, with 13 bases between. The DNA for the CDR3 is TGTGCCAGCAGCTTAGAAGGTGGGGCAGGCTACGAGCAGTACTTC. It yields the protein CASSLEGGAGYEQYF.

The chain uses TRBV13 and TRBJ2-1; D is tentatively TRBD1 or TRBD2 (5 bases each). Between the trimmed V and J ends, which lost 5 bases and 8 bases, there was a span of 10 bases. This CDR3 comprises 12 residues. Germline CDR1 is PRHDT and CDR2 is FYEKMQ (reference sequence). DNA for the CDR3: TGTGCCAGCAGCCCGGGACCTCATGAGCAGTTCTTC. Amino acids: CASSPGPHEQFF. The entire variable domain, with the rest obtained from reference TRBV13 and TRBJ2-1, is as follows: AAGVIQSPRHLIKEKRETATLKCYPIPRHDTVYWYQQGPGQDPQFLISFYEKMQSDKGSIPDRFSAQQFSDYHSELNMSSLELGDSALYFCASSPGPHEQFFGPGTRLTVL.

This clonotype was seen many times. The CDR3 region has the DNA TGTGCCAGCAGTGATCCGGGACTACTTAACAATGAGCAGTTCTTC. It yields the protein CASSDPGLLNNEQFF. The chain is built from TRBV27 and TRBJ2-1; TRBD2 agrees at 7 bases. The CDR3 has 15 amino acids. J lost 5 bases, V lost 5 bases, and 9 bases had no gene match. From germline, CDR1 is MNHEY and CDR2 SMNVEV (reference sequence).

The gene calls are TRBV4-1 and TRBJ2-1, with no clear D. V gave up 3 bases and J gave up 4 bases, with 1 base separating them. The CDR3 runs to 11 residues. The germline V gene has CDR1 MGHRA and CDR2 YSYEKL. The CDR3 nucleotides are TGCGCCAGCAGCCATTACAATGAGCAGTTCTTC. It translates to CASSHYNEQFF.